The sequence of this TCR beta chain was determined in a study of blood T cell repertoires in COVID-19. Study context: Specimens from acute and convalescent COVID-19 originated in the United States, Italy and Spain.

Authors' analysis steps: Estimates of nucleated cell counts were drawn from the amplification of reference gene primers. Sequencing used immunoSEQ multiplex PCR; TCRdb keeps in-frame clones, though not all of them. The DNA gave D and trimming, while V, J and clone size come from that table. The data contain 250,000 or so clones, 85% of them singletons. This clone is a singleton in its sample. Each participant's cohort was designated according to participant-reported clinical history. Trimming stripped 5 bases from V and 0 bases from J, with 10 bases between. CDR3 length: 14 amino acids. CDR1 and CDR2 from the germline V gene are SGHKS and YYEKEE (reference sequence).

The TCR was taken from a woman in her forties or fifties who had been exposed to COVID-19. Material for sequencing was PBMCs or T cells enriched from blood (not recorded which). The chain uses TRBV5-5 and TRBJ2-3, with D unresolved. For the CDR3, the DNA is TGTGCCAGCAGTGTAGCAGCAAGCACAGATACGCAGTATTTT. Its translation: CASSVAASTDTQYF.